This T cell receptor beta chain was identified during a study of a mutant IDH1 vaccine in newly diagnosed glioma. Overall study: There were eight vaccinations for patients, given in weeks 1, 3, 5, 7, 11, 15, 19 and 23. Treatment recipients were roughly 62% male and about 40% female, and their mean age was 40.4 years.

Noted time point: week 23, last vaccination. Vaccinated patients received 300 ug of mutant IDH1 20-mer peptide per dose, with topical imiquimod. Germline V gene sequence: CDR1 DFQATT, CDR2 SNEGSKA (reference sequence). V was shortened by 3 bases and J by 12 bases, with 12 bases between the two germline ends. The CDR3 has 11 amino acids. TCRdb's copy holds only in-frame clones and misses some; the assay was immunoSEQ multiplex PCR. The data contain tens of thousands of clones, around 76% of them singletons. A single count supports this clone. Antigen specificity is unknown. This chain links TRBV20-1 with TRBJ2-1; no definite D call. This TCR was sampled from a man between 50 and 59 years old with glioma. The sequences come from PBMCs, collected from a glioma patient whose treatment included an IDH1 peptide vaccine. The CDR3 DNA sequence: TGCAGTGCTAGCTATATGCGCGGGCAGTTCTTC. Its translation: CSASYMRGQFF.